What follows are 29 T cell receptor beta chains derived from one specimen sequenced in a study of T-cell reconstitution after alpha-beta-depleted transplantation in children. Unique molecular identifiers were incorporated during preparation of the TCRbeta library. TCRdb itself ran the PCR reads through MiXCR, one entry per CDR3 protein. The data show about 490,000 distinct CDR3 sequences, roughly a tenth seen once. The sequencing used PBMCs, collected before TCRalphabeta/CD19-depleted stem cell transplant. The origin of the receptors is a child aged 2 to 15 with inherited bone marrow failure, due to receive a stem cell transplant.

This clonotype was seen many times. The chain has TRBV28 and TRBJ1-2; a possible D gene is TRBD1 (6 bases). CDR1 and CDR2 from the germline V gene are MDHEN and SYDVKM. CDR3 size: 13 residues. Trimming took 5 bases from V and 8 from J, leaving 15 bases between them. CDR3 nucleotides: TGTGCCAGCAGTCCAACAGGGATATGGGGCTACACCTTC. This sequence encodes CASSPTGIWGYTF.

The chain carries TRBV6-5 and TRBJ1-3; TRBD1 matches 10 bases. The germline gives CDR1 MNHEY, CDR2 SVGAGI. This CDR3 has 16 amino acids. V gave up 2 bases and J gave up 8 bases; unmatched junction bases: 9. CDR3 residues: CASSYATDRGLDTIYF. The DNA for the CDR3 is TGTGCCAGCAGTTACGCCACCGACAGGGGGCTAGACACCATATATTTT.

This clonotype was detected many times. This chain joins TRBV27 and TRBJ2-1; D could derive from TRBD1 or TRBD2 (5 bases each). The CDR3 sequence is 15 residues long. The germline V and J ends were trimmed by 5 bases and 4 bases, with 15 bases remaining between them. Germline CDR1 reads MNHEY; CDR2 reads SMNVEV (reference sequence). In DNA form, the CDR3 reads TGTGCCAGCAGTCACCCCCGGGACGGTTACAATGAGCAGTTCTTC. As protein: CASSHPRDGYNEQFF.

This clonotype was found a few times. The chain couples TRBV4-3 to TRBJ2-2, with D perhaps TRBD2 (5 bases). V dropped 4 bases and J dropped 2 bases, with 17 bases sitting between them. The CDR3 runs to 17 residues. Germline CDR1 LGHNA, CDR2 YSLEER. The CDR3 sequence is CASSLPPSGLNTGELFF. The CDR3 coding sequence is TGCGCCAGCAGCCTCCCTCCCAGCGGACTCAACACCGGGGAGCTGTTTTTT.

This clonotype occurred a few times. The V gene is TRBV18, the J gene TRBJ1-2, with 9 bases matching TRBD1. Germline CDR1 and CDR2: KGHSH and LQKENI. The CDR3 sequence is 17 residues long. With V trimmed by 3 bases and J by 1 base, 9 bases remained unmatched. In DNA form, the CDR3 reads TGTGCCAGCTCACCCAGCACAGGGGGCGCGGATAACTATGGCTACACCTTC. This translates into CASSPSTGGADNYGYTF.

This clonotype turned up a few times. The CDR3 region has the DNA TGTGCCAGCAGCTTGTGGGCTAGCGGGACCTCCTACAATGAGCAGTTCTTC. Translation gives CASSLWASGTSYNEQFF. The chain has TRBV7-2 and TRBJ2-1, with 9 bases lining up with TRBD2. Germline lookup yields CDR1 SGHTA and CDR2 FQGNSA. The V and J ends lost 3 bases and 0 bases, in that order; junction bases with no gene match: 6. The CDR3 is 17 amino acids.

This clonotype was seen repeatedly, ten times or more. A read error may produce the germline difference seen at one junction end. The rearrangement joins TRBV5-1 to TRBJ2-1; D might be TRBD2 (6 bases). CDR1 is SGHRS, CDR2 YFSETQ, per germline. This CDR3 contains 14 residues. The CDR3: CASSFRDSHNEQFF. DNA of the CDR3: TGCGCCAGCAGCTTCCGGGACTCCCACAATGAGCAGTTCTTC.

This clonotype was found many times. CDR3 in DNA: TGTGCCAGCAGCATGGGACTAGCGGGAGGGCCGAGCTCCTACAATGAGCAGTTCTTC. Residues: CASSMGLAGGPSSYNEQFF. V usage is TRBV7-8 and J usage is TRBJ2-1, with 16 bases that match TRBD2. The V segment lost 5 bases and the J segment 0 bases; nucleotides outside the gene matches: 7. The CDR3 is 19 residues long. Germline V gene lookup returns CDR1 SGHVS and CDR2 FQNEAQ.

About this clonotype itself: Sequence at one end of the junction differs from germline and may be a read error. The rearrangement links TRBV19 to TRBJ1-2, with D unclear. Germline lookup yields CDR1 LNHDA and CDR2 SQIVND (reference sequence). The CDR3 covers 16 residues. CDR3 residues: CASSIDALLGVYGYTF. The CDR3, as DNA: TGTGCCAGCAGTATTGACGCCCTTTTAGGAGTCTATGGCTACACCTTC.

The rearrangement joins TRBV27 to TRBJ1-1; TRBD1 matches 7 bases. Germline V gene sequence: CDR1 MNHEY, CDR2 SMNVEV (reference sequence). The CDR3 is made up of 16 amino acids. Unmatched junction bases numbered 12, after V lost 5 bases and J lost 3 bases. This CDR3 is CASSPLPRDSYTEAFF. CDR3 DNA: TGTGCCAGCAGTCCGTTACCCCGGGACAGTTACACTGAAGCTTTCTTT.

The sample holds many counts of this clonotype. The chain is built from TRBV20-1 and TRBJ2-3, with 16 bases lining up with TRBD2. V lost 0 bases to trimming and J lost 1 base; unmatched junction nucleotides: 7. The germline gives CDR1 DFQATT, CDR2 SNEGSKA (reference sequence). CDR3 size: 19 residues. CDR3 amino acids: CSARDSGTSGRGGTDTQYF. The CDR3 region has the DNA TGCAGTGCTAGAGATTCCGGGACTAGCGGGAGGGGGGGCACAGATACGCAGTATTTT.

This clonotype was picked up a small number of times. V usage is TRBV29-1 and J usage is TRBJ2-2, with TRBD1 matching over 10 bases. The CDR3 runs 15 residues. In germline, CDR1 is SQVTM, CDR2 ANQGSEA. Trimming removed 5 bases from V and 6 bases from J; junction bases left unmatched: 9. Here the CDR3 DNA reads TGCAGCGTTAAGAAGAAGGGACAGGGGTCCGGGGAGCTGTTTTTT. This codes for CSVKKKGQGSGELFF.

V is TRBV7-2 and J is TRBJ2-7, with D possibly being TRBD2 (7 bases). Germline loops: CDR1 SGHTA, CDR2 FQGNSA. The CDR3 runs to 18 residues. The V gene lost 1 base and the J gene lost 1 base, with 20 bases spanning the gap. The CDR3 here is CASSLESYAGANSYEQYF. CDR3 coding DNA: TGTGCCAGCAGCTTAGAGTCGTACGCGGGGGCCAATTCCTACGAGCAGTACTTC.

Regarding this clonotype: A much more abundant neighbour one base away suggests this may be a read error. CDR3 amino acids: CASCLYRTEAFF. In DNA form, the CDR3 reads TGTGCCAGCTGCTTATATCGCACTGAAGCTTTCTTT. The chain is built from TRBV11-2 and TRBJ1-1; D gene uncertain. The CDR3 totals 12 residues. Looked up from germline, CDR1 is SGHAT and CDR2 is FQNNGV.

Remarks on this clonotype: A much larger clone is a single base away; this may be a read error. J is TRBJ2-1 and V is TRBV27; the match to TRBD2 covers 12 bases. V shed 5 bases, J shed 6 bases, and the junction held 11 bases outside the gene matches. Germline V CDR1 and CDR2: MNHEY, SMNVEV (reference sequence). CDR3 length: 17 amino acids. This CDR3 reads CASSLQPGLAGRNEQFF. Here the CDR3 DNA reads TGTGCCAGCAGTCTTCAACCGGGACTAGCGGGTCGCAATGAGCAGTTCTTC.

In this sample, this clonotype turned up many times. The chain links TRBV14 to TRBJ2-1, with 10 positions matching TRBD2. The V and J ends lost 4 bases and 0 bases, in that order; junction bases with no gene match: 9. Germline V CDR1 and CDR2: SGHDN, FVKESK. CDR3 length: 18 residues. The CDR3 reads CASSRASGSGSSYNEQFF. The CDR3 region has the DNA TGTGCCAGCAGCCGGGCTAGCGGGAGTGGCAGCTCCTACAATGAGCAGTTCTTC.

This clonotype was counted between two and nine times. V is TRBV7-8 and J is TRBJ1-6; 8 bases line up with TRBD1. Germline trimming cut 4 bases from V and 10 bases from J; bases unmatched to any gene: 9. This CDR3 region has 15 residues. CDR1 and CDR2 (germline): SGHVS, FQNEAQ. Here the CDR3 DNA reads TGTGCCAGCAGCTCGCCGACAGGGGACCAATCACCCCTCCACTTT. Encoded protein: CASSSPTGDQSPLHF.

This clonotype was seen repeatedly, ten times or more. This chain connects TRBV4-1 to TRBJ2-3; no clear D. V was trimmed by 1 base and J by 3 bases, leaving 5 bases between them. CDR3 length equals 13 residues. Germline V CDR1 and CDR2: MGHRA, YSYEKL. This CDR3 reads CASSQVGTDTQYF. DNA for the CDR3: TGCGCCAGCAGCCAAGTCGGAACAGATACGCAGTATTTT.

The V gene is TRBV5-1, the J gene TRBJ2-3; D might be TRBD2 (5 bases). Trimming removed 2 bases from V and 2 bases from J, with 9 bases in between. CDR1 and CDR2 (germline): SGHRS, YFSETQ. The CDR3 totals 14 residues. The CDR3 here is CASSFLAPTDTQYF. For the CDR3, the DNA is TGCGCCAGCAGCTTCTTAGCGCCCACAGATACGCAGTATTTT.

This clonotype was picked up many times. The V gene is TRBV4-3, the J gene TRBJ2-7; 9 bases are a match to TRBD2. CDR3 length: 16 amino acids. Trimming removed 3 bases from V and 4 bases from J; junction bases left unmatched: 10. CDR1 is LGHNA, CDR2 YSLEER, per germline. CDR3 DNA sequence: TGCGCCAGCAGCCAGGGACTAGCAGGGGTCGCGTACGAGCAGTACTTC. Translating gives CASSQGLAGVAYEQYF.

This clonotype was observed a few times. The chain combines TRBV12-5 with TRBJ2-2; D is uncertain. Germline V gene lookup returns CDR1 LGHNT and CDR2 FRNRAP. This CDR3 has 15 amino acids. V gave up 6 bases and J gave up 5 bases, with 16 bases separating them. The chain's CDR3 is CASGLSSKATGELFF. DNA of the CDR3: TGTGCTAGTGGACTCTCATCCAAGGCGACCGGGGAGCTGTTTTTT.

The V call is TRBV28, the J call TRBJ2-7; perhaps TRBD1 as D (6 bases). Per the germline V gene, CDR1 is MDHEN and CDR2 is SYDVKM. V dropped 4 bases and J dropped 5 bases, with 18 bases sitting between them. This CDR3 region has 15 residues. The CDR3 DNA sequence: TGTGCCAGCAGTTCCACAGGGTCCCCAACTGACGAGCAGTACTTC. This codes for CASSSTGSPTDEQYF.

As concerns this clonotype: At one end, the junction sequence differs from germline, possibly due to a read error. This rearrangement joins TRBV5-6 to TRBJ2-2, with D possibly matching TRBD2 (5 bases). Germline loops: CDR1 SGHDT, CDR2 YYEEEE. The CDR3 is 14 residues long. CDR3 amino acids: CASSPGRRSGELFF. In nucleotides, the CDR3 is TGTGCCAGCAGCCCCGGGCGCAGGTCCGGGGAACTGTTTTTT.

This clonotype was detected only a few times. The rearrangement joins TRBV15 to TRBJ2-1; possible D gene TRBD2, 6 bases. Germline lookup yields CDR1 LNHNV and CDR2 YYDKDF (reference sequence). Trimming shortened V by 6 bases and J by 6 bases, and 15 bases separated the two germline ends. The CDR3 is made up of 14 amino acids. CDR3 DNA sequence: TGTGCCACCAGTGATGGACTATTCCCCAATGAGCAGTTCTTC. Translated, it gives CATSDGLFPNEQFF. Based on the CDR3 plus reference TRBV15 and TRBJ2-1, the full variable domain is DAMVIQNPRYQVTQFGKPVTLSCSQTLNHNVMYWYQQKSSQAPKLLFHYYDKDFNNEADTPDNFQSRRPNTSFCFLDIRSPGLGDTAMYLCATSDGLFPNEQFFGPGTRLTVL.

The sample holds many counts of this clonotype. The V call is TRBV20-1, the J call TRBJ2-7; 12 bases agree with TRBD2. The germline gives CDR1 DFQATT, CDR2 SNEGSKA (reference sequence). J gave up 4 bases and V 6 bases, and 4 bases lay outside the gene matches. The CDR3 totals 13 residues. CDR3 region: CSALAGGHYEQYF. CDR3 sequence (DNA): TGCAGTGCCCTAGCGGGAGGGCATTACGAGCAGTACTTC.

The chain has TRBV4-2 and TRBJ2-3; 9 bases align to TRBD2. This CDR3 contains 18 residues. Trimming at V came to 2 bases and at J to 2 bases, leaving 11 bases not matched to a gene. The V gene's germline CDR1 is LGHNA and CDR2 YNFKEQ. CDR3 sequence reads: CASSQQLRGTSPTDTQYF. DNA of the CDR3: TGTGCCAGCAGCCAACAGCTGCGTGGGACTAGCCCCACAGATACGCAGTATTTT.

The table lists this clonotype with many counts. CDR3 loop: CAISESIERDYTGELFF. DNA of the CDR3: TGTGCCATCAGTGAATCGATCGAGCGGGATTACACCGGGGAGCTGTTTTTT. V usage is TRBV10-3 and J usage is TRBJ2-2; 7 nucleotides align to TRBD2. Germline V lookup: CDR1 ENHRY, CDR2 SYGVKD. The CDR3 extends over 17 amino acids. Trimming cost V 3 bases and J 3 bases; bases outside gene matches: 10.

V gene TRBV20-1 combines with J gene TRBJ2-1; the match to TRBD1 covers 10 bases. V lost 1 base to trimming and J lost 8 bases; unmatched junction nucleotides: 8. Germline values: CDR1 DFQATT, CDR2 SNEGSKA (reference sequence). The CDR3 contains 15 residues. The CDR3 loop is CSARVRDRGYYEQFF. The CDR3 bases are TGCAGTGCTAGAGTCCGGGACAGGGGTTACTATGAGCAGTTCTTC.

CDR3 sequence: CASSFIVYEQYF. In DNA, the CDR3 is TGTGCCAGCAGTTTTATCGTATACGAGCAGTACTTC. The chain couples TRBV12-3 or TRBV12-4 to TRBJ2-7; D is unclear. V was cut by 3 bases and J by 4 bases, with 7 bases left in between. CDR3 length: 12 residues.